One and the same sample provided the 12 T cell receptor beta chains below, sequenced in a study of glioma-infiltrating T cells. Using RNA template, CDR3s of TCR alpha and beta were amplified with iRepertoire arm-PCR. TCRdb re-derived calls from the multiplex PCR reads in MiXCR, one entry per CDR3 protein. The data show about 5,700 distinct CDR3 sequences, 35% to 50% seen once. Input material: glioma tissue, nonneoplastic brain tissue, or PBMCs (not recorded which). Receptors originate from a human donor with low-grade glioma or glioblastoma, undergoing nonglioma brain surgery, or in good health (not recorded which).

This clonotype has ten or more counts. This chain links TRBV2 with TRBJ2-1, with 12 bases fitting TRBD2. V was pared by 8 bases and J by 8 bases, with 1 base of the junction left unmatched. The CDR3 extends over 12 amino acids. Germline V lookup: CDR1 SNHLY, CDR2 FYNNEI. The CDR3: CASRLAGDEQFF. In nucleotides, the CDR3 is TGTGCCAGCCGACTAGCGGGAGATGAGCAGTTCTTC.

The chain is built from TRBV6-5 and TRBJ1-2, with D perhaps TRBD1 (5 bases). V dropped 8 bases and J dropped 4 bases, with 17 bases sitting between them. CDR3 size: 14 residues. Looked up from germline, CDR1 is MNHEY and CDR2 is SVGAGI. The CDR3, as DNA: TGTGCCAGCCGGGACGTTACTTCTGGCTATGGCTACACCTTC. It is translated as CASRDVTSGYGYTF.

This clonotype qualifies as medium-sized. The CDR3 is CASSQGVGGRGQPQHF. The CDR3 DNA sequence: TGTGCCAGCAGCCAAGGGGTCGGGGGGCGAGGTCAGCCCCAGCATTTT. The gene calls are TRBV3-1 and TRBJ1-5; TRBD1 might be the D (6 bases). CDR1 is LGHDT, CDR2 YNNKEL, per germline (reference sequence). The CDR3 length is 16 residues. The germline V and J ends were trimmed by 1 base and 6 bases, with 16 bases remaining between them.

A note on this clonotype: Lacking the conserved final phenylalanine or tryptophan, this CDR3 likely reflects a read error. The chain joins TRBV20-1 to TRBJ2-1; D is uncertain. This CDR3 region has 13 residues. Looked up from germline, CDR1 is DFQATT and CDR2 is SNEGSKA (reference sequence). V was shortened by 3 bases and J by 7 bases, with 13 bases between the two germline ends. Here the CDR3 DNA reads TGCAGTGCTAGTCTCTTAGGCAGTAATGAGCAGTTCCTC. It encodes CSASLLGSNEQFL.

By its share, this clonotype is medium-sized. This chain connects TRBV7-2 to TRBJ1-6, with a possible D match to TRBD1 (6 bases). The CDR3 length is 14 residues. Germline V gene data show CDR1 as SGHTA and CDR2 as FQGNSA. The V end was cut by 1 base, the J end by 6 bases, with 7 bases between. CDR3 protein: CASSLVDSNSPLHF. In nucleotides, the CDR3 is TGTGCCAGCAGCTTAGTGGACAGTAATTCACCCCTCCACTTT.

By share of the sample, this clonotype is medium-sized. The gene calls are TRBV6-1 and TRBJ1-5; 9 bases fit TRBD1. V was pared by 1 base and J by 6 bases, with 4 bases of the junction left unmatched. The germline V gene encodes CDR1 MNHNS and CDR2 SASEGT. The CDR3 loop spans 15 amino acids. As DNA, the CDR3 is TGTGCCAGCAGTGAAGGGACAGGGGCTGTTCAGCCCCAGCATTTT. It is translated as CASSEGTGAVQPQHF.

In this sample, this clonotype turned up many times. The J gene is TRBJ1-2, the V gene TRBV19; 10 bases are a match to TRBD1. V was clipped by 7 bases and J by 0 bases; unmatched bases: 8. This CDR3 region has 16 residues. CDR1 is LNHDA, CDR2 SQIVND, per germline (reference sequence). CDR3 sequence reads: CASNPGQGPSNYGYTF. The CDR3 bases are TGTGCCAGTAATCCGGGACAGGGGCCGTCTAACTATGGCTACACCTTC.

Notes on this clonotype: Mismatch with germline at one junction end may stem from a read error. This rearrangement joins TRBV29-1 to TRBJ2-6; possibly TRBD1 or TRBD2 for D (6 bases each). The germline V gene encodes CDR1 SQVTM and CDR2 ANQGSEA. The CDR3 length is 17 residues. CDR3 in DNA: TGCAGTGTTGAAGCAACGGGGGCCGGGGCTGGGGCCAACGTCCTGACTTTC. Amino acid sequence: CSVEATGAGAGANVLTF.

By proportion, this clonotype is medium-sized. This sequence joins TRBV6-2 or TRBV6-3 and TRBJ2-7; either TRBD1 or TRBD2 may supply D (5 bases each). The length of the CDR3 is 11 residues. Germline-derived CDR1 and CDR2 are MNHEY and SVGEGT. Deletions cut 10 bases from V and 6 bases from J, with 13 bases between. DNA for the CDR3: TGTGCCACCTCCAGGGACGGCGAGCAGTACTTC. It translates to CATSRDGEQYF.

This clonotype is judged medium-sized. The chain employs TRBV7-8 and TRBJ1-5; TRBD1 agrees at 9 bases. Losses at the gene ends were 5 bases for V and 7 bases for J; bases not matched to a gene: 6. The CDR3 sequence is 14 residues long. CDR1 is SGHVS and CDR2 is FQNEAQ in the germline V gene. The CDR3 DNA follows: TGTGCCAGCAGCGCCGGGACAGGGTACCAGCCCCAGCATTTT. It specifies CASSAGTGYQPQHF.

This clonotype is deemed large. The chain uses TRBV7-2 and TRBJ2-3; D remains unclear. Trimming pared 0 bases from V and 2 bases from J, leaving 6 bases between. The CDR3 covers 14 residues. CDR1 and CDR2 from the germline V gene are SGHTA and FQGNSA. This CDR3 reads CASSLARNTDTQYF. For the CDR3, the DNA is TGTGCCAGCAGCTTAGCCAGGAACACAGATACGCAGTATTTT.

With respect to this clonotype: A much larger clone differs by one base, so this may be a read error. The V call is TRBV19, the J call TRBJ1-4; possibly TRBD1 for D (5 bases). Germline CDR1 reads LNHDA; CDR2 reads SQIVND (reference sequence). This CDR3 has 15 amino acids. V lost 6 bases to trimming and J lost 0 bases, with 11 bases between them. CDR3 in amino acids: CASSAGGATNEKLFF. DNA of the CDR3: TGTGCCAGTAGCGCCGGGGGTGCAACTAATGAAAAACTGTTTTTT.